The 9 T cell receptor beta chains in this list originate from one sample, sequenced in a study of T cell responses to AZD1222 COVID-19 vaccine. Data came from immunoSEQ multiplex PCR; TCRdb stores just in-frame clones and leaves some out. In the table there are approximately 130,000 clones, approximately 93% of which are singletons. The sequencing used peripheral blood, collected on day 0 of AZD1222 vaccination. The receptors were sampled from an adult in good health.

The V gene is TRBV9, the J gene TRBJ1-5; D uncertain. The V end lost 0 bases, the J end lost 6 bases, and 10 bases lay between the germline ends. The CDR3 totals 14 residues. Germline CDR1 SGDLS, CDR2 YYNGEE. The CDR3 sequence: CASSVEGSAQPQHF. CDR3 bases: TGTGCCAGCAGCGTAGAAGGGTCGGCTCAGCCCCAGCATTTT.

CDR3 region: CSASADHLLSYEQYF. The DNA for the CDR3 is TGCAGTGCTAGTGCGGACCATCTCCTCTCCTACGAGCAGTACTTC. This chain uses TRBV20-1 with TRBJ2-7; no firm D call. Between the trimmed V and J ends, which lost 3 bases and 0 bases, there was a span of 15 bases. The CDR3 is made up of 15 amino acids. Germline CDR1 is DFQATT and CDR2 is SNEGSKA (reference sequence).

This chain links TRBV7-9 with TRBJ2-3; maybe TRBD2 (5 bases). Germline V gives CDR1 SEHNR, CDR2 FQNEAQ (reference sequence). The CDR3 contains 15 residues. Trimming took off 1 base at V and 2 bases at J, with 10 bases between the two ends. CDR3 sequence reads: CASSLEGRVTDTQYF. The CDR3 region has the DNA TGTGCCAGCAGCTTAGAAGGGAGAGTCACAGATACGCAGTATTTT.

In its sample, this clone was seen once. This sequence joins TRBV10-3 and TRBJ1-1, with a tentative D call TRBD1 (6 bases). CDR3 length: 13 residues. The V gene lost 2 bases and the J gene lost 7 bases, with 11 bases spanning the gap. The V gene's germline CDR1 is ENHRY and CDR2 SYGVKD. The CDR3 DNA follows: TGTGCCATCAGTGAGAGGGGGGAAATTGAAGCTTTCTTT. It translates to CAISERGEIEAFF.

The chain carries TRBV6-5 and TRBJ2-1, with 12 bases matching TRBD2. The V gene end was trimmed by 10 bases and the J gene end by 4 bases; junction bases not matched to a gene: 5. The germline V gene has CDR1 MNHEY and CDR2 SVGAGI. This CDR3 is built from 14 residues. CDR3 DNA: TGTGCCACCTTGACTAGCGGGGGATACAATGAGCAGTTCTTC. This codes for CATLTSGGYNEQFF.

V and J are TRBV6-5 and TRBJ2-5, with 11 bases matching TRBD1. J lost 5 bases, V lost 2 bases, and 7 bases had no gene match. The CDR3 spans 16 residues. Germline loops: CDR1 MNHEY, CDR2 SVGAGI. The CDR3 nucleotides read TGTGCCAGCAGTTACGTCCGGACAGGGGGCCTGGAGACCCAGTACTTC. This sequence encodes CASSYVRTGGLETQYF.

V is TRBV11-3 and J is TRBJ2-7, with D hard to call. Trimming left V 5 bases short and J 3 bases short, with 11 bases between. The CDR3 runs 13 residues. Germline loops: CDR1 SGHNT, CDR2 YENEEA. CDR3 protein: CASSPPGSYEQYF. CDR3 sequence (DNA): TGTGCCAGCAGCCCGCCGGGCAGCTACGAGCAGTACTTC.

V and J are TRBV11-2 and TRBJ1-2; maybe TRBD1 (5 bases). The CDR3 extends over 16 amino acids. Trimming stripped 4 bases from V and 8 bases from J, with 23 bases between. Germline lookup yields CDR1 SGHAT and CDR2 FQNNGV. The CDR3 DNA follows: TGTGCCAGCAGCTCTACCCTGGGGCCAGGACGACTGGGCTACACCTTC. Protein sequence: CASSSTLGPGRLGYTF.

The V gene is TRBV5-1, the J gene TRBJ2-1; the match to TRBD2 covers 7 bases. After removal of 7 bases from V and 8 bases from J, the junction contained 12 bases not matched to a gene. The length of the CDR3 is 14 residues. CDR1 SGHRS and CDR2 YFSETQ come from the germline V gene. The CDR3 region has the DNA TGCGCCAGCGAGCGGGGCCTACAGCCCCATGAGCAGTTCTTC. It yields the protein CASERGLQPHEQFF.